This entry lists 13 T cell receptor beta chains sequenced from one sample in a study of identical twins (TCRdb year 2016). The library was made by 5' RACE. Instrument on record: Illumina HiSeq 2000. TCRdb reran the public reads through fastp at Q25 and MiXCR, keeping productive beta chains. Records with the same CDR3 protein are collapsed into one entry carrying the most frequent genes and DNA. This sample lists roughly 710,000 distinct CDR3 sequences; around 5.7% were detected once. The leading ten clones occupy roughly 1.6% of the sample. The sample was naive T cells sorted from blood. The cell subset or site label on this specimen signifies: cells isolated with a human naive T-cell isolation kit. The receptors were sampled from a man aged 18 to 29 in good health.

This clonotype has a handful of counts. The chain joins TRBV28 to TRBJ2-3; D may be TRBD2 (5 bases). V lost 7 bases, J lost 0 bases, and 14 bases lay in between. Germline V gene lookup returns CDR1 MDHEN and CDR2 SYDVKM. The CDR3 sequence is 15 residues long. The CDR3 coding sequence is TGTGCCAGCACCCTGGAGGTCCCGAGCACAGATACGCAGTATTTT. Its translation is CASTLEVPSTDTQYF.

This clonotype was recorded once. The CDR3 end shows no conserved phenylalanine or tryptophan, and so a read error is likely. V gene TRBV6-6 combines with J gene TRBJ1-5; the D gene is possibly TRBD1 (5 bases). The germline V gene encodes CDR1 MNHNY and CDR2 SVGAGI (reference sequence). Trimming left V 6 bases short and J 2 bases short, with 5 bases between. The CDR3 extends over 12 amino acids. The chain's CDR3 is CASRQGNQPQHC. CDR3 nucleotides: TGTGCCAGCAGACAGGGCAATCAGCCCCAGCATTGT.

In its sample, this clonotype was seen many times. An end of the junction differs from the germline gene, which may be a read error. The V and J genes are TRBV6-1 and TRBJ2-1; D gene unclear. This CDR3 has 13 residues. Germline V lookup: CDR1 MNHNS, CDR2 SASEGT. The CDR3 bases are TGTGCCAGCAGAGAAGGGATAAACAATGAGCAGTTCTTC. It is translated as CASREGINNEQFF.

V is TRBV5-1 and J is TRBJ2-1; weak D call: TRBD2 (7 bases). The germline gives CDR1 SGHRS, CDR2 YFSETQ. Trimming took off 3 bases at V and 6 bases at J, with 13 bases between the two ends. CDR3 length: 14 residues. The CDR3 sequence: CASSSQGGGNEQFF. In DNA form, the CDR3 reads TGCGCCAGCAGCTCACAGGGAGGGGGCAATGAGCAGTTCTTC.

Concerning this clonotype: This CDR3 is missing its conserved last phenylalanine or tryptophan, likely due to a read error. J is TRBJ2-7 and V is TRBV29-1; D might be TRBD1 (6 bases). CDR3 size: 15 residues. Looked up from germline, CDR1 is SQVTM and CDR2 is ANQGSEA. Trimming pared 4 bases from V and 2 bases from J, leaving 18 bases between. Written as DNA, the CDR3 is TGCAGCGTTGGGATAGCCGGGACACCTCCCTACGAGCAGTACTGC. Amino acids: CSVGIAGTPPYEQYC.

This clonotype occurred a few times. This rearrangement joins TRBV5-6 to TRBJ1-1; D is ambiguous. Germline CDR1 reads SGHDT; CDR2 reads YYEEEE. The CDR3 is 12 amino acids. Trimming took off 2 bases at V and 11 bases at J, with 13 bases between the two ends. CDR3 residues: CASSFPRFGAFF. The CDR3 DNA reads TGTGCCAGCAGCTTCCCCCGATTCGGGGCTTTCTTT.

This clonotype was counted ten times or more. The chain carries TRBV7-2 and TRBJ2-1, with D hard to call. V was pared by 4 bases and J by 8 bases, with 9 bases between. The germline V gene encodes CDR1 SGHTA and CDR2 FQGNSA. CDR3 length: 12 residues. DNA for the CDR3: TGTGCCAGCAGCTCCGACCTGGATGAGCAGTTCTTC. Its translation is CASSSDLDEQFF.

This clonotype showed up just a few times. The chain uses TRBV20-1 and TRBJ1-6; no reliable D call. V lost 4 bases, J lost 5 bases, and 9 bases lay in between. Germline CDR1 and CDR2: DFQATT and SNEGSKA (reference sequence). The CDR3 totals 13 residues. CDR3 sequence: CSANRGNNSPLHF. CDR3 DNA: TGCAGTGCTAATCGAGGCAATAATTCACCCCTCCACTTT.

This clonotype was found many times. This rearrangement joins TRBV5-1 to TRBJ2-7, with D possibly being TRBD1 or TRBD2 (5 bases each). V was shortened by 5 bases and J by 4 bases, with 16 bases between the two germline ends. The CDR3 spans 14 residues. Germline V gene sequence: CDR1 SGHRS, CDR2 YFSETQ. Written as DNA, the CDR3 is TGCGCCAGCAGAACGGGGCAGCCATCATACGAGCAGTACTTC. Encoded protein: CASRTGQPSYEQYF.

V usage is TRBV2 and J usage is TRBJ2-7; D not certain. V gave up 4 bases and J gave up 0 bases, with 4 bases separating them. Germline CDR1 reads SNHLY; CDR2 reads FYNNEI. This CDR3 comprises 12 residues. The CDR3 nucleotides are TGTGCCAGCAGTGCCGGCTCCTACGAGCAGTACGTC. Protein sequence: CASSAGSYEQYV.

On this clonotype: A much larger clone lies a single base off, so this may be a read error. V and J are TRBV12-3 or TRBV12-4 and TRBJ1-5; D is possibly TRBD1 (5 bases). The CDR3 has 12 amino acids. Trimming took 10 bases from V and 6 from J, leaving 13 bases between them. CDR3 sequence: CANGGTGQPQHF. As DNA, the CDR3 is TGTGCCAACGGGGGTACTGGTCAGCCCCAGCATTTT.

V is TRBV5-6 and J is TRBJ2-1, with 11 bases matching TRBD2. V lost 0 bases to trimming and J lost 6 bases; unmatched junction nucleotides: 5. The length of the CDR3 is 16 residues. In germline, CDR1 is SGHDT, CDR2 YYEEEE. CDR3 in amino acids: CASSLDVLAGGNEQFF. CDR3 nucleotide sequence: TGTGCCAGCAGCTTGGATGTGCTAGCGGGAGGCAATGAGCAGTTCTTC.

The V and J genes are TRBV9 and TRBJ2-3; TRBD2 matches at 12 bases. CDR1 SGDLS and CDR2 YYNGEE come from the germline V gene. J was trimmed by 2 bases and V by 3 bases; bases with no gene match: 7. This CDR3 is 17 amino acids long. CDR3 region: CASSEASSGRATDTQYF. The CDR3 region has the DNA TGTGCCAGCAGCGAGGCTTCTAGCGGGAGGGCCACAGATACGCAGTATTTT.